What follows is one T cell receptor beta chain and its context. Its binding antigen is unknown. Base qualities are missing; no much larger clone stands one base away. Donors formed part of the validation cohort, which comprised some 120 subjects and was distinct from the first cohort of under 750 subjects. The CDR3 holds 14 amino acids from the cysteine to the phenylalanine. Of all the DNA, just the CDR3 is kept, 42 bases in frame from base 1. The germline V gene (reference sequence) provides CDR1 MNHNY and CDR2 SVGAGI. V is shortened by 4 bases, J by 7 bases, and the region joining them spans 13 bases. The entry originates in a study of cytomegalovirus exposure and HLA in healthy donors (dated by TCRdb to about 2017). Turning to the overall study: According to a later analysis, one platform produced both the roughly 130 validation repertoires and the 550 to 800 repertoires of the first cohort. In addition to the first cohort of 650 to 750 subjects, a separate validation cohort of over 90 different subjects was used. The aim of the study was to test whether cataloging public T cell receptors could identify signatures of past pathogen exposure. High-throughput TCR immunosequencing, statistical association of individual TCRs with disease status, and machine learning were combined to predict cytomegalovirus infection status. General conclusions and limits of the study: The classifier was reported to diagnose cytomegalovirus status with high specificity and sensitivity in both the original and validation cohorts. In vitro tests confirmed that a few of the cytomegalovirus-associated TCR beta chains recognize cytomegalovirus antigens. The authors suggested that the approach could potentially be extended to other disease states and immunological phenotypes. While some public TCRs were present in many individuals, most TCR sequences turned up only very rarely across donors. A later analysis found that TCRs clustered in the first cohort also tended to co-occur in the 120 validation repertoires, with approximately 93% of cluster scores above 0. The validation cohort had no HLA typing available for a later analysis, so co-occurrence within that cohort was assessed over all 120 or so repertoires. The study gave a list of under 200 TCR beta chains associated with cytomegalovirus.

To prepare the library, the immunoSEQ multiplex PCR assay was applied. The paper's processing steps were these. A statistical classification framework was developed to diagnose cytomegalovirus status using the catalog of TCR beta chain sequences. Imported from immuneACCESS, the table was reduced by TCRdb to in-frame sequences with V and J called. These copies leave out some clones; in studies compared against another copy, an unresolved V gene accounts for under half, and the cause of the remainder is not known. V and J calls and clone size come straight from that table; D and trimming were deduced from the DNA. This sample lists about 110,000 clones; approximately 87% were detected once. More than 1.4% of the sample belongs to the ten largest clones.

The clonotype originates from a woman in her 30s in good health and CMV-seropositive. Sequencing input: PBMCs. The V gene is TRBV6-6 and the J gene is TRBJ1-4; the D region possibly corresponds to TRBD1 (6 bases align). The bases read TGTGCCAGCAGTTTCGGACAGTCGAGTGAAAAACTGTTTTTT. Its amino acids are CASSFGQSSEKLFF.